The rows below give T cell receptor beta chains drawn from one sample of a study of blood T cell repertoires in COVID-19. Using immunoSEQ multiplex PCR, the repertoire was profiled, and TCRdb retains in-frame clones only, with some absent. The top ten hold about a quarter of the sample, which has around 100,000 clones, under 85% seen once. Source material: peripheral blood. The receptors were sampled from a human donor in a cohort sampled during active COVID-19. The CDR3 runs from the conserved cysteine through the conserved F or W. The D gene is left open where the match is weak. Not every row has a clone size; where given, it reads once, few, many or a size class.

v_gene	abundance	j_gene	d_gene	CDR3nt	CDR3aa
TRBV6-1	NA	TRBJ1-6	NA	TGTGCCAGCAGTGAAGCTACTATGGGCGGGAATAATTCACCCCTCCACTTT	CASSEATMGGNNSPLHF
TRBV19	NA	TRBJ1-5	NA	TGTGCCAGTCGGGAGGGGGTAAGCAATCAGCCCCAGCATTTT	CASREGVSNQPQHF
TRBV19	once	TRBJ2-5	NA	TGTGCCAGTAGTATCCAAGGGGCTGAGACCCAGTACTTC	CASSIQGAETQYF
TRBV11-2	NA	TRBJ2-1	TRBD1	TGTGCCAGCAGCTTAGATCAACCCGGGACAGTCAATGAGCAGTTCTTC	CASSLDQPGTVNEQFF
TRBV6-6	NA	TRBJ1-5	NA	TGTGCCAGCAGTTGGCAGGGGACCCAGCCCCAGCATTTT	CASSWQGTQPQHF
TRBV6-2/TRBV6-3	NA	TRBJ1-1	NA	TGTGCCAGCAGTTATTTTGGGCCACGGGGCACTGAAGCTTTCTTT	CASSYFGPRGTEAFF
TRBV18	NA	TRBJ1-2	TRBD1	TGTGCCAGCTCACCCACAGGGGCAGGGACTAACTATGGCTACACCTTC	CASSPTGAGTNYGYTF
TRBV19	NA	TRBJ1-1	TRBD1	TGTGCCAGTAAGGACAGGGGGCGCGGGAACACTGAAGCTTTCTTT	CASKDRGRGNTEAFF
TRBV28	NA	TRBJ1-2	NA	TGTGCCAGCAGCTCCATGGCAGGGATGTACGGCTACACCTTC	CASSSMAGMYGYTF
TRBV28	NA	TRBJ1-5	TRBD1	TGTGCCAGCGAAGGGACAGGGAGTGGTGTCAATCAGCCCCAGCATTTT	CASEGTGSGVNQPQHF
TRBV6-2/TRBV6-3	NA	TRBJ2-6	NA	TGTGCCAGCAGCTTAGGGGGCTCTGGGGCCAACGTCCTGACTTTC	CASSLGGSGANVLTF
TRBV28	NA	TRBJ1-3	TRBD1	TGTGCCAGCGGACCCGACAGGGCGGGAAACACCATATATTTT	CASGPDRAGNTIYF
TRBV9	NA	TRBJ2-1	TRBD1	TGTGCCAGCACCTATGGGACAGGGGGCAATGAGCAGTTCTTC	CASTYGTGGNEQFF
TRBV19	NA	TRBJ2-6	TRBD1	TGTGCCAGTAGGACAGGGGAAACTGGGGCCAACGTCCTGACTTTC	CASRTGETGANVLTF
TRBV19	NA	TRBJ1-2	NA	TGTGCCAGTAGTATGACAGGCTCTAACTATGGCTACACCTTC	CASSMTGSNYGYTF
TRBV10-3	NA	TRBJ2-1	TRBD2	TGTGCCATCCGGACTAGCGGGGGAAGCTACAATGAGCAGTTCTTC	CAIRTSGGSYNEQFF
TRBV7-3	few	TRBJ2-2	NA	TGTGCCAGCAGCTTAACGGGCTCTTACACCGGGGAGCTGTTTTTT	CASSLTGSYTGELFF
TRBV5-1	few	TRBJ2-7	NA	TGCGCCAGCAGCTTGGAACAGGGATCCCACGAGCAGTACTTC	CASSLEQGSHEQYF
TRBV6-2/TRBV6-3	once	TRBJ2-2	TRBD1	TGTGCCAGCAGCGACAGGGGGGCCGGGGAGCTGTTTTTT	CASSDRGAGELFF
TRBV18	NA	TRBJ2-2	NA	TGTGCCAGCTCACCCTACCGAACCCCCGGGGAGCTGTTTTTT	CASSPYRTPGELFF
TRBV7-7	NA	TRBJ2-2	TRBD1	TGTGCTAGCAGCCGGGACAGAGGAGGCGGGGAGCTGTTTTTT	CASSRDRGGGELFF
TRBV12-5	NA	TRBJ2-5	TRBD2	TGTGCTAGTGGTTTGGGCCTAGCGGGGTACCTGGAGACCCAGTACTTC	CASGLGLAGYLETQYF
TRBV6-5	NA	TRBJ1-4	NA	TGTGCCAGCCTCGACAGAGGTATAGGACGTAAACTGTTTTTT	CASLDRGIGRKLFF
TRBV28	NA	TRBJ2-3	TRBD2	TGTGCCAGCAAGGTTGGGGCGGGAGCAGTGAATACGCAGTATTTT	CASKVGAGAVNTQYF
TRBV18	NA	TRBJ1-1	TRBD1	TGTGCCAGCTCGAGGGACAGGGGCGTGAACACTGAAGCTTTCTTT	CASSRDRGVNTEAFF
TRBV19	few	TRBJ1-1	NA	TGTGCCAGTAGTATTGTAGCCAGGGGTGGCACTGAAGCTTTCTTT	CASSIVARGGTEAFF
TRBV19	NA	TRBJ2-5	NA	TGTGCCAGTAGTATTTTAACCGGAGAGACCCAGTACTTC	CASSILTGETQYF
TRBV18	NA	TRBJ2-1	TRBD2	TGTGCCAGCTCACAAATGACTAGCGGGGGTGCCAATGAGCAGTTCTTC	CASSQMTSGGANEQFF
TRBV4-2	NA	TRBJ1-2	TRBD1	TGTGCCAGCAGCCAACAGGGGGGAGGCTACACCTTC	CASSQQGGGYTF
TRBV19	NA	TRBJ1-1	NA	TGTGCCAGTAGTCCCTACCCCTCAGTAGCTACGAACACTGAAGCTTTCTTT	CASSPYPSVATNTEAFF
TRBV7-9	NA	TRBJ2-3	NA	TGTGCCAACGGGGGGGACAGGGCGGTAGATACGCAGTATTTT	CANGGDRAVDTQYF
TRBV6-5	NA	TRBJ2-7	NA	TGTGCCACCACACTACGGGGGGCGAGCTACGAGCAGTACTTC	CATTLRGASYEQYF
TRBV4-3	NA	TRBJ1-4	TRBD1	TGCGCCAGCAGCCGCCCGACAGGGGAGAATGAAAAACTGTTTTTT	CASSRPTGENEKLFF
TRBV18	NA	TRBJ1-1	NA	TGTGCCAGCTCGCCGACAGACATCCTCACTGAAGCTTTCTTT	CASSPTDILTEAFF
TRBV7-9	NA	TRBJ1-1	NA	TGTGCCAGCAGCTTAGGGGGAGGGATGGTTGAAGCTTTCTTT	CASSLGGGMVEAFF